The 30 T cell receptor beta chains below come from one sample, sequenced in a study of control samples from healthy donors and cancer patients. TCRdb's copy holds only in-frame clones and misses some; the assay was immunoSEQ multiplex PCR. The sample carries 100,000 to 150,000 clones, 87% recorded once. The sequencing input was blood. The receptors derive from a man aged 30 to 45 in good health.

The V call is TRBV14, the J call TRBJ2-2; 8 nucleotides match TRBD1. Germline V lookup: CDR1 SGHDN, CDR2 FVKESK. This CDR3 is built from 15 residues. V dropped 6 bases and J dropped 7; count of bases not matched to a gene: 10. The CDR3 loop reads CASSPDRGRSGELFF. The CDR3 region has the DNA TGTGCCAGCAGTCCCGACAGGGGACGGAGCGGGGAGCTGTTTTTT.

There are a few counts of this clone. The genes are TRBV5-1 and TRBJ1-2; 11 nucleotides agree with TRBD1. The CDR3 is 15 amino acids. Germline CDR1 reads SGHRS; CDR2 reads YFSETQ. The ends lost 0 bases at V and 6 bases at J; junction bases unmatched: 4. CDR3 nucleotide sequence: TGCGCCAGCAGCTTGGGCGGACAGGGGGCAAATGGCTACACCTTC. It yields the protein CASSLGGQGANGYTF.

In this sample, this clone turned up once. The chain has TRBV3-1 (or the pseudogene TRBV3-2) and TRBJ2-3, with no clear D. V lost 1 base, J lost 0 bases, and 8 bases lay in between. The CDR3 consists of 15 residues. The germline gives CDR1 LGHDT, CDR2 YNNKEL (reference sequence). DNA of the CDR3: TGTGCCAGCAGCCAAGGACTCACTAGCACAGATACGCAGTATTTT. Protein: CASSQGLTSTDTQYF.

This clone has only one observation. The rearrangement uses TRBV5-1 and TRBJ1-1; possible D gene TRBD1, 5 bases. The CDR3 length is 13 residues. V was trimmed by 4 bases and J by 0 bases, leaving 7 bases between them. CDR1 SGHRS and CDR2 YFSETQ come from the germline V gene. CDR3 bases: TGCGCCAGCAGCGTGACAGTGAACACTGAAGCTTTCTTT. Its protein is CASSVTVNTEAFF.

The CDR3 spells CASSLGTGTGHNTEAFF. The CDR3 nucleotides read TGTGCCAGCAGTCTAGGGACGGGGACAGGCCATAACACTGAAGCTTTCTTT. The V gene is TRBV7-6, the J gene TRBJ1-1, with 8 bases fitting TRBD1. V shed 6 bases, J shed 2 bases, and the junction held 14 bases outside the gene matches. Germline lookup yields CDR1 SGHVS and CDR2 FNYEAQ. This CDR3 contains 17 residues.

The rearrangement links TRBV7-8 to TRBJ2-2; perhaps TRBD2 as D (7 bases). Germline values: CDR1 SGHVS, CDR2 FQNEAQ. Trimming cost V 3 bases and J 2 bases, with 13 bases left between them. The CDR3 covers 16 residues. The chain's CDR3 is CASSLGGGGNTGELFF. In nucleotides, the CDR3 is TGTGCCAGCAGCTTGGGGGGAGGGGGTAACACCGGGGAGCTGTTTTTT.

The chain is built from TRBV27 and TRBJ1-1; no definite D call. CDR1 MNHEY and CDR2 SMNVEV come from the germline V gene (reference sequence). This CDR3 spans 13 amino acids. The V end lost 7 bases, the J end lost 4 bases, and 13 bases lay between the germline ends. The CDR3 loop is CASISGLSTEAFF. The CDR3 nucleotides read TGTGCCAGCATTTCGGGGTTAAGCACTGAAGCTTTCTTT.

The chain has TRBV5-6 and TRBJ2-6; no reliable D call. Germline CDR1 is SGHDT and CDR2 is YYEEEE. CDR3 size: 18 residues. V was trimmed by 3 bases and J by 0 bases, leaving 16 bases between them. CDR3 protein: CASSSVVGISSGANVLTF. The CDR3 nucleotides read TGTGCCAGCAGCTCGGTGGTAGGGATCAGCTCTGGGGCCAACGTCCTGACTTTC.

The CDR3 DNA sequence: TGTGCCACCAGTGAATCCGGGCTCAACAGGGCCTTCTATGGCTACACCTTC. Residues: CATSESGLNRAFYGYTF. V usage is TRBV24-1 and J usage is TRBJ1-2; weak D call: TRBD1 (6 bases). The CDR3 covers 17 residues. The germline CDR1 and CDR2 sequences are KGHDR and SFDVKD. The ends were cut back, 4 bases at V and 4 bases at J, with 21 bases in the middle.

CDR3 sequence (DNA): TGTGCCAGCAGCGTAGGAGTTCCAGATACGCAGTATTTT. Amino acid sequence: CASSVGVPDTQYF. The rearrangement uses TRBV9 and TRBJ2-3, with D hard to call. Germline CDR1 SGDLS, CDR2 YYNGEE. CDR3 length: 13 amino acids. V lost 0 bases and J lost 4, with 6 bases in between.

The V call is TRBV6-6, the J call TRBJ1-5, with TRBD1 matching 8 bases. CDR1 is MNHNY and CDR2 is SVGAGI in the germline V gene (reference sequence). This CDR3 region has 12 residues. V lost 0 bases to trimming and J lost 15 bases; unmatched junction nucleotides: 4. CDR3 nucleotides: TGTGCCAGCAGTTACTCGTCCGGGACAGGGCATTTT. Translation: CASSYSSGTGHF.

This rearrangement joins TRBV19 to TRBJ1-4; no reliable D call. There are 12 residues in the CDR3. The germline V gene has CDR1 LNHDA and CDR2 SQIVND (reference sequence). Trimming removed 6 bases from V and 6 bases from J, with 8 bases in between. The DNA for the CDR3 is TGTGCCAGTAGCCGTAGGGATGAAAAACTGTTTTTT. It is translated as CASSRRDEKLFF. The full variable domain, completed using reference TRBV19 and TRBJ1-4, is DGGITQSPKYLFRKEGQNVTLSCEQNLNHDAMYWYRQDPGQGLRLIYYSQIVNDFQKGDIAEGYSVSREKKESFPLTVTSAQKNPTAFYLCASSRRDEKLFFGSGTQLSVL.

The chain carries TRBV15 and TRBJ2-6; TRBD2 is a possible D gene (6 bases). The CDR3 consists of 20 residues. Trimming left V 0 bases short and J 0 bases short, with 18 bases between. Germline V gives CDR1 LNHNV, CDR2 YYDKDF (reference sequence). CDR3 coding DNA: TGTGCCACCAGCAGAGATTGGATATCCGGGGGTTACTCTGGGGCCAACGTCCTGACTTTC. It encodes CATSRDWISGGYSGANVLTF.

This chain uses TRBV19 with TRBJ2-7; weak D call: TRBD1 (6 bases). CDR3 length: 17 residues. Germline CDR1 is LNHDA and CDR2 is SQIVND (reference sequence). Trimming left V 1 base short and J 0 bases short, with 16 bases between. The chain's CDR3 is CASSIGNHRASSYEQYF. The CDR3 DNA follows: TGTGCCAGTAGTATAGGAAATCACAGGGCCAGCTCCTACGAGCAGTACTTC.

This clone was observed once. This chain links TRBV15 with TRBJ1-1, with 8 bases identical to TRBD1. V shed 8 bases, J shed 5 bases, and the junction held 10 bases outside the gene matches. Germline V gene sequence: CDR1 LNHNV, CDR2 YYDKDF (reference sequence). The CDR3 spans 14 residues. CDR3 amino acids: CATESHQGATEAFF. The CDR3 nucleotides are TGTGCCACCGAATCACATCAGGGGGCGACTGAAGCTTTCTTT.

This clone was found a few times. The V and J genes are TRBV25-1 and TRBJ2-5; maybe TRBD2 (6 bases). There are 16 residues in the CDR3. Per the germline V gene, CDR1 is MGHDK and CDR2 is SYGVNS. V shed 6 bases and J shed 3 bases, with 20 bases lying between them. CDR3 nucleotides: TGTGCCAGCAGCCGGACTACCGCGGCTATTAAAGAGACCCAGTACTTC. This gives the protein CASSRTTAAIKETQYF.

The chain combines TRBV18 with TRBJ1-1; perhaps TRBD1 as D (6 bases). Germline assignment: CDR1 KGHSH and CDR2 LQKENI. This CDR3 is built from 22 residues. V lost 6 bases and J lost 4, with 39 bases in between. CDR3 in amino acids: CASSPPTGGGRLYLVPGTEAFF. The CDR3, as DNA: TGTGCCAGCTCGCCCCCCACCGGGGGGGGCCGCCTTTATCTCGTCCCGGGCACTGAAGCTTTCTTT.

J is TRBJ1-5 and V is TRBV12-3 or TRBV12-4, with no clear D. This CDR3 spans 13 amino acids. Trimming took off 5 bases at V and 9 bases at J, with 14 bases between the two ends. This chain's CDR3 is CASSRREDGPQHF. The DNA of the CDR3 is TGTGCCAGCAGTCGTCGGGAGGACGGGCCCCAGCATTTT.

The chain recombines TRBV2 with TRBJ1-1; D gene uncertain. CDR3 length equals 17 residues. The V gene's germline CDR1 is SNHLY and CDR2 FYNNEI. V was shortened by 6 bases and J by 4 bases, with 24 bases between the two germline ends. The CDR3 sequence is CASRFEVLDSMGTEAFF. The CDR3 nucleotides are TGTGCCAGCAGGTTTGAAGTCTTGGACTCTATGGGCACTGAAGCTTTCTTT.

The CDR3 reads CASSGTAELLEFF. Here the CDR3 DNA reads TGTGCCAGCTCCGGGACAGCGGAACTTCTAGAGTTCTTT. The chain carries TRBV2 and TRBJ1-1; TRBD1 aligns across 7 bases. CDR1 SNHLY and CDR2 FYNNEI come from the germline V gene. CDR3 length: 13 amino acids. Trimming took 8 bases from V and 14 from J; bases not matched to a gene: 17. Filled out from reference TRBV2 and TRBJ1-1, the complete variable domain reads EPEVTQTPSHQVTQMGQEVILRCVPISNHLYFYWYRQILGQKVEFLVSFYNNEISEKSEIFDDQFSVERPDGSNFTLKIRSTKLEDSAMYFCASSGTAELLEFFGQGTRLTVV.

The rearrangement links TRBV7-9 to TRBJ1-1, with D tentatively TRBD1 (5 bases). The CDR3 runs 12 residues. With 10 bases removed from V and 5 bases from J, the gap between germline ends came to 14 bases. Germline V lookup: CDR1 SEHNR, CDR2 FQNEAQ (reference sequence). CDR3 coding DNA: TGTGCCACGAGGGGCGGGGATACTGAAGCTTTCTTT. It translates to CATRGGDTEAFF. Full variable domain (remainder filled in from reference TRBV7-9 and TRBJ1-1): DTGVSQNPRHKITKRGQNVTFRCDPISEHNRLYWYRQTLGQGPEFLTYFQNEAQLEKSRLLSDRFSAERPKGSFSTLEIQRTEQGDSAMYLCATRGGDTEAFFGQGTRLTVV.

The J gene is TRBJ2-7, the V gene TRBV19; D gene uncertain. This CDR3 has 13 amino acids. V was pared by 3 bases and J by 5 bases, with 11 bases between. Germline V gene data show CDR1 as LNHDA and CDR2 as SQIVND (reference sequence). The CDR3 sequence: CASSISTVNEQYF. The CDR3 DNA follows: TGTGCCAGTAGTATTTCGACTGTAAACGAGCAGTACTTC.

This rearrangement joins TRBV7-2 to TRBJ1-2; no clear D gene. CDR1 is SGHTA, CDR2 FQGNSA, per germline. V lost 1 base to trimming and J lost 7 bases, with 16 bases between them. This CDR3 region has 15 residues. CDR3 in amino acids: CASSLVDGSSFGYTF. As DNA, the CDR3 is TGTGCCAGCAGCTTAGTTGACGGCAGCTCCTTTGGCTACACCTTC.

This chain uses TRBV7-7 with TRBJ2-7; D gene uncertain. This CDR3 contains 13 residues. The V and J ends lost 2 bases and 6 bases respectively, with 11 bases between them. CDR1 and CDR2 from the germline V gene are SSHAT and FNYEAQ (reference sequence). The CDR3 region has the DNA TGTGCCAGCAGCTTACCAGGAACCTTCGAGCAGTACGTC. Translating gives CASSLPGTFEQYV.

The chain uses TRBV7-2 and TRBJ2-6, with TRBD2 matching 11 bases. The ends lost 6 bases at V and 2 bases at J; junction bases unmatched: 6. Per the germline V gene, CDR1 is SGHTA and CDR2 is FQGNSA. This CDR3 comprises 17 residues. The DNA of the CDR3 is TGTGCCAGCAGACCTCAGACTAGCGGGGCTGGGGCCAACGTCCTGACTTTC. It codes for CASRPQTSGAGANVLTF.

The chain is built from TRBV11-2 and TRBJ1-1; D call uncertain. The V and J ends lost 1 base and 1 base respectively, with 13 bases between them. From germline, CDR1 is SGHAT and CDR2 FQNNGV. CDR3 length: 16 residues. CDR3 residues: CASSLVIVRGNTEAFF. The CDR3 DNA reads TGTGCCAGCAGCTTAGTAATCGTGAGAGGGAACACTGAAGCTTTCTTT.

This sequence joins TRBV27 and TRBJ2-5; D possibly matches TRBD1 or TRBD2 (5 bases each). The V end was cut by 3 bases, the J end by 3 bases, with 17 bases between. The CDR3 loop spans 16 amino acids. CDR1 and CDR2 (germline): MNHEY, SMNVEV (reference sequence). CDR3 protein: CASSLYSGTVEETQYF. CDR3 coding DNA: TGTGCCAGCAGTTTGTATTCCGGGACGGTGGAAGAGACCCAGTACTTC.

The V call is TRBV18, the J call TRBJ1-1, with 10 bases identical to TRBD1. This CDR3 contains 14 residues. Germline V gives CDR1 KGHSH, CDR2 LQKENI. V was pared by 4 bases and J by 7 bases, with 6 bases of the junction left unmatched. This chain's CDR3 is CASSRDRGRGEAFF. CDR3 bases: TGTGCCAGCTCACGGGACAGGGGAAGAGGTGAAGCTTTCTTT.

V is TRBV5-1 and J is TRBJ2-5, with D possibly being TRBD2 (7 bases). The CDR3 runs to 15 residues. CDR1 and CDR2 from the germline V gene are SGHRS and YFSETQ. Trimming pared 4 bases from V and 4 bases from J, leaving 17 bases between. This CDR3 is CASSPGGQGAETQYF. The DNA for the CDR3 is TGCGCCAGCAGCCCGGGGGGCCAGGGCGCAGAGACCCAGTACTTC.

This clone came up once. The rearrangement joins TRBV5-8 to TRBJ2-7; 8 nucleotides line up with TRBD1. The V gene's germline CDR1 is SGHTS and CDR2 YDEGEE. The CDR3 totals 15 residues. With 2 bases clipped from V and 3 bases from J, the junction kept 7 bases outside the gene matches. As DNA, the CDR3 is TGTGCCAGCAGCTTTGGCAGGGGGCTTATCTACGAGCAGTACTTC. This encodes CASSFGRGLIYEQYF.